This TCR beta chain is drawn from a study of blood T cell repertoires in COVID-19. Study details: Samples of COVID-19 (acute and convalescent) were obtained from the United States, Italy and Spain. The cDNA or gDNA used as material had been derived from T cells, B-cell-depleted T cells, or PBMCs.

Per germline, CDR1 LGHNT and CDR2 FRNRAP. The CDR3 is 16 amino acids. The V and J ends lost 5 bases and 5 bases, in that order; junction bases with no gene match: 9. Study processing details: Reference gene primer amplification yielded estimated nucleated cell counts. Clones were read by immunoSEQ multiplex PCR, and TCRdb kept only the in-frame ones, dropping some. V and J calls and clone size are as listed in that table; D and trimming were resolved from the DNA. The data show over 45,000 clones, 91% seen once. This sequence was found in a human donor in a cohort sampled during active COVID-19. The sample comprised peripheral blood. This chain joins TRBV12-5 and TRBJ2-2; TRBD1 agrees at 9 bases. Written as DNA, the CDR3 is TGTGCTAGTGGTCCGACTTGGACAGGGGAAACCGGGGAGCTGTTTTTT. It codes for CASGPTWTGETGELFF.